These 10 T cell receptor beta chains were sequenced from one sample in a study of T cells in Graves' hyperthyroidism and ophthalmopathy. Using RNA transcripts as the source, TCR beta CDR3 regions were amplified. First-round RT-PCR of the TCR CDR3 relied on the HTBI primer set. MiXCR was run by TCRdb on the multiplex PCR reads, yielding one entry per CDR3 protein. This sample carries about half a million distinct CDR3 sequences, approximately 25% of them seen once, and the ten largest clones take 10% to 12%. Sequences were obtained from blood. These receptors all stem from a woman aged 30 to 39 with Graves' ophthalmopathy.

This clonotype occurred many times. The chain joins TRBV30 to TRBJ1-2; no firm D call. V lost 0 bases and J lost 1, with 12 bases in between. The CDR3 runs 15 residues. Per the germline V gene, CDR1 is GTSNPN and CDR2 is SVGIG (reference sequence). CDR3 sequence reads: CAWSVWSAGNYGYTF. The CDR3, as DNA: TGTGCCTGGAGTGTATGGAGTGCGGGTAACTATGGCTACACCTTC.

The chain has TRBV28 and TRBJ2-4; possible D gene TRBD1, 5 bases. CDR3 length equals 15 residues. Germline V lookup: CDR1 MDHEN, CDR2 SYDVKM. V dropped 5 bases and J dropped 6 bases, with 17 bases sitting between them. The DNA for the CDR3 is TGTGCCAGCAGTCCCCCATCTGGCACAGGAAACATTCAGTACTTC. Translation: CASSPPSGTGNIQYF.

The V and J genes are TRBV18 and TRBJ1-3, with D possibly being TRBD1 (5 bases). The germline gives CDR1 KGHSH, CDR2 LQKENI. This CDR3 has 18 residues. V lost 5 bases to trimming and J lost 0 bases, with 20 bases between them. The CDR3 protein is CASSGMRGPSFSGNTIYF. The CDR3 bases are TGTGCCAGCTCAGGGATGCGGGGCCCTTCCTTCTCTGGAAACACCATATATTTT. The full variable domain, completed using reference TRBV18 and TRBJ1-3, is NAGVMQNPRHLVRRRGQEARLRCSPMKGHSHVYWYRQLPEEGLKFMVYLQKENIIDESGMPKERFSAEFPKEGPSILRIQQVVRGDSAAYFCASSGMRGPSFSGNTIYFGEGSWLTVV.

This clonotype was counted ten times or more. This chain links TRBV15 with TRBJ1-1; D is ambiguous. The germline CDR1 and CDR2 sequences are LNHNV and YYDKDF (reference sequence). The CDR3 totals 13 residues. V dropped 6 bases and J dropped 5 bases, with 13 bases sitting between them. The CDR3 DNA follows: TGTGCCACCAGTGCGACGGTGAGGACTGAAGCTTTCTTT. As protein: CATSATVRTEAFF.

This clonotype has more than one count but fewer than ten. The chain is built from TRBV10-3 and TRBJ2-2; the match to TRBD1 covers 9 bases. This CDR3 contains 14 residues. The germline V gene encodes CDR1 ENHRY and CDR2 SYGVKD. V lost 6 bases to trimming and J lost 7 bases; unmatched junction nucleotides: 6. CDR3: CAIRTGTGFGELFF. The CDR3 DNA reads as TGTGCCATCAGAACCGGGACAGGGTTCGGGGAGCTGTTTTTT.

This clonotype was counted a single time. J is TRBJ1-1 and V is TRBV7-3, with D possibly being TRBD1 (5 bases). Germline lookup yields CDR1 SGHTA and CDR2 FQGTGA. This CDR3 region has 15 residues. V was pared by 4 bases and J by 7 bases, with 19 bases between. CDR3 in DNA: TGTGCCAGCAGCTCGGGGCAGGGAAGTTTCGGTGAAGCTTTCTTT. It encodes CASSSGQGSFGEAFF.

This clonotype was detected only a few times. A junction boundary mismatches the germline segment, possibly from a read error. The chain links TRBV15 to TRBJ2-7; TRBD1 or TRBD2 may be the D gene (5 bases each). This CDR3 comprises 12 residues. In germline, CDR1 is LNHNV, CDR2 YYDKDF (reference sequence). In DNA form, the CDR3 reads TGTGCCACCAGCAATGGTGTGGGACGTCGCTCCTTC. Amino acids: CATSNGVGRRSF.

This clonotype has at least ten counts. The chain is built from TRBV12-3 or TRBV12-4 and TRBJ1-1; weak D call: TRBD1 (5 bases). The CDR3 covers 14 residues. V was pared by 5 bases and J by 1 base, with 11 bases between. The CDR3 coding sequence is TGTGCCAGCAGTGGCAGGGCAGGGAACACTGAAGCTTTCTTT. This translates into CASSGRAGNTEAFF.

This clonotype has at least ten counts. The chain combines TRBV5-1 with TRBJ1-2, with 7 bases aligning to TRBD1. CDR3 length: 16 residues. Germline V gene sequence: CDR1 SGHRS, CDR2 YFSETQ. V lost 2 bases to trimming and J lost 4 bases; unmatched junction nucleotides: 11. The CDR3 DNA sequence: TGCGCCAGCAGCTTAACAACCGGGACAGTGAGCTATGGCTACACCTTC. Protein: CASSLTTGTVSYGYTF. The whole variable domain, filled in from reference TRBV5-1 and TRBJ1-2, reads KAGVTQTPRYLIKTRGQQVTLSCSPISGHRSVSWYQQTPGQGLQFLFEYFSETQRNKGNFPGRFSGRQFSNSRSEMNVSTLELGDSALYLCASSLTTGTVSYGYTFGSGTRLTVV.

This clonotype was detected many times. V usage is TRBV15 and J usage is TRBJ1-1, with D maybe TRBD1 (5 bases). The V gene lost 1 base and the J gene lost 6 bases, with 6 bases spanning the gap. Germline V CDR1 and CDR2: LNHNV, YYDKDF (reference sequence). The CDR3 has 12 residues. CDR3 sequence (DNA): TGTGCCACCAGCAGAGGGGGCGCTGAAGCTTTCTTT. Its protein is CATSRGGAEAFF. The whole variable domain, filled in from reference TRBV15 and TRBJ1-1, reads DAMVIQNPRYQVTQFGKPVTLSCSQTLNHNVMYWYQQKSSQAPKLLFHYYDKDFNNEADTPDNFQSRRPNTSFCFLDIRSPGLGDTAMYLCATSRGGAEAFFGQGTRLTVV.